Described below is a single TCR beta chain sequence and its context. As yet, its antigen is unknown. Germline CDR1 and CDR2: SGHTA and FQGTGA. With 1 base removed from V and 0 bases from J, the gap between germline ends came to 10 bases. This CDR3 region has 16 residues. These data belong to a study of T cell responses to AZD1222 COVID-19 vaccine. Sequenced by immunoSEQ multiplex PCR; TCRdb stores in-frame clones only, minus some. Of 110,000 to 150,000 clones in the sample, roughly 92% were seen once. Study results and caveats: Baseline serostatus was positive in only five to seven AZD1222 recipients. Dominant CD4 TCR responses targeted spike regions 160-218 and 743-854. White British people made up most donors, females outnumbered males, and clonal diversity was possibly underestimated. Once two AZD1222 doses were given, Spike-specific TCR breadth and depth went up.

V gene TRBV7-3 combines with J gene TRBJ2-1, with D maybe TRBD2 (6 bases). The specimen was peripheral blood, collected on day 0 of AZD1222 vaccination. The source of this sequence is an adult in good health. The DNA for the CDR3 is TGTGCCAGCAGCTTAAGAGGAGGGACCTCCTACAATGAGCAGTTCTTC. Its protein is CASSLRGGTSYNEQFF.